This entry lists 27 T cell receptor beta chains sequenced from one sample in a study of blood T cell repertoires in COVID-19. The table came from immunoSEQ multiplex PCR; TCRdb's copy has only in-frame clones and leaves some out. This repertoire shows under 200,000 clones, over 90% found once; its top ten account for 0.5% to 0.65%. Sequencing used peripheral blood. All receptors derive from a man over 45 with acute or convalescent COVID-19.

The chain links TRBV10-3 to TRBJ1-5, with TRBD1 matching 7 bases. The germline V gene encodes CDR1 ENHRY and CDR2 SYGVKD. The CDR3 covers 15 residues. V trimming: 4 bases; J trimming: 2 bases; junction bases outside the gene matches: 5. CDR3: CAISATGIGNQPQHF. DNA of the CDR3: TGTGCCATCAGTGCGACAGGGATCGGCAATCAGCCCCAGCATTTT.

In this sample, this clone turned up once. The rearrangement links TRBV5-4 to TRBJ1-1; TRBD1 might be the D (5 bases). Germline CDR1 and CDR2: SGHNT and YYREEE (reference sequence). V lost 0 bases and J 1 base, leaving 7 bases between the germline ends. The CDR3 runs to 14 residues. The CDR3 reads CASSLARANTEAFF. In nucleotides, the CDR3 is TGTGCCAGCAGCTTGGCCAGGGCGAACACTGAAGCTTTCTTT.

This chain links TRBV5-1 with TRBJ2-5; TRBD1 agrees at 7 bases. The V gene end was trimmed by 1 base and the J gene end by 2 bases; junction bases not matched to a gene: 8. This CDR3 is built from 16 residues. The germline V gene has CDR1 SGHRS and CDR2 YFSETQ. The CDR3 nucleotides are TGCGCCAGCAGCTTGTCGCCGGGACAGAGACAAGAGACCCAGTACTTC. This translates into CASSLSPGQRQETQYF.

The chain couples TRBV28 to TRBJ1-2, with 7 positions matching TRBD1. Germline-derived CDR1 and CDR2 are MDHEN and SYDVKM. Trimming removed 7 bases from V and 2 bases from J; junction bases left unmatched: 7. The CDR3 spans 14 residues. CDR3 DNA sequence: TGTGCCAGCACTTTTGAGGGACAGAACTATGGCTACACCTTC. Its translation: CASTFEGQNYGYTF.

The chain employs TRBV3-1 (or the pseudogene TRBV3-2) and TRBJ2-2, with TRBD2 matching 9 bases. The CDR3 loop spans 18 amino acids. The germline V gene encodes CDR1 LGHDT and CDR2 YNNKEL (reference sequence). V lost 1 base, J lost 0 bases, and 6 bases stayed unmatched. The CDR3 bases are TGTGCCAGCAGCCAAGGCCTAGCGGGACCGGCGAACACCGGGGAGCTGTTTTTT. Encoded protein: CASSQGLAGPANTGELFF.

The chain is built from TRBV28 and TRBJ2-1; D is possibly TRBD2 (5 bases). This CDR3 comprises 11 residues. Germline-derived CDR1 and CDR2 are MDHEN and SYDVKM. Trimming removed 6 bases from V and 8 bases from J, with 8 bases in between. CDR3 amino acids: CASRSGDEQFF. For the CDR3, the DNA is TGTGCCAGCAGGAGCGGTGATGAGCAGTTCTTC.

The V gene is TRBV7-6, the J gene TRBJ1-2; no clear D gene. Germline V lookup: CDR1 SGHVS, CDR2 FNYEAQ. The V gene lost 1 base and the J gene lost 8 bases, with 14 bases spanning the gap. The CDR3 totals 14 residues. The CDR3 sequence: CASSLGGFSEGYTF. The CDR3 DNA sequence: TGTGCCAGCAGCTTAGGAGGGTTTTCGGAAGGCTACACCTTC.

The rearrangement joins TRBV4-3 to TRBJ2-5; 9 bases match TRBD2. Germline CDR1 is LGHNA and CDR2 is YSLEER. The CDR3 runs to 15 residues. Trimming took 1 base from V and 5 from J; bases not matched to a gene: 5. The CDR3 region is CASSQGGGAGETQYF. In nucleotides, the CDR3 is TGCGCCAGCAGCCAAGGCGGGGGGGCAGGCGAGACCCAGTACTTC.

This chain connects TRBV6-5 to TRBJ2-1; tentative D call: TRBD2 (6 bases). The V end lost 6 bases, the J end lost 4 bases, and 10 bases lay between the germline ends. The germline gives CDR1 MNHEY, CDR2 SVGAGI. The CDR3 consists of 13 residues. The CDR3 reads CASRPGTYNEQFF. Here the CDR3 DNA reads TGTGCCAGCAGGCCCGGGACTTACAATGAGCAGTTCTTC.

This clone was detected only a few times. The chain couples TRBV7-9 to TRBJ2-2; possibly TRBD1 for D (6 bases). The germline V and J ends were trimmed by 2 bases and 0 bases, with 13 bases remaining between them. There are 17 residues in the CDR3. Germline assignment: CDR1 SEHNR and CDR2 FQNEAQ (reference sequence). CDR3 nucleotides: TGTGCCAGCAGCTTACACCCTGGACAGCCGAACACCGGGGAGCTGTTTTTT. Its protein is CASSLHPGQPNTGELFF. Filled out from reference TRBV7-9 and TRBJ2-2, the complete variable domain reads DTGVSQNPRHKITKRGQNVTFRCDPISEHNRLYWYRQTLGQGPEFLTYFQNEAQLEKSRLLSDRFSAERPKGSFSTLEIQRTEQGDSAMYLCASSLHPGQPNTGELFFGEGSRLTVL.

The V call is TRBV7-3, the J call TRBJ1-1; D not certain. Germline CDR1 is SGHTA and CDR2 is FQGTGA. This CDR3 has 13 amino acids. The ends were cut back, 5 bases at V and 4 bases at J, with 11 bases in the middle. The CDR3 DNA follows: TGTGCCAGCAGCCAGGACGAGGGCACTGAAGCTTTCTTT. It encodes CASSQDEGTEAFF. Full variable domain (missing parts from reference TRBV7-3 and TRBJ1-1): GAGVSQTPSNKVTEKGKYVELRCDPISGHTALYWYRQSLGQGPEFLIYFQGTGAADDSGLPNDRFFAVRPEGSVSTLKIQRTERGDSAVYLCASSQDEGTEAFFGQGTRLTVV.

The J gene is TRBJ1-2, the V gene TRBV15; 9 bases agree with TRBD1. The CDR3 is 17 amino acids. V lost 1 base and J lost 2; bases outside the gene matches: 8. Germline assignment: CDR1 LNHNV and CDR2 YYDKDF (reference sequence). CDR3 DNA: TGTGCCACCAGCAGAGGGGGCACGGGACAGGGAAACTATGGCTACACCTTC. It specifies CATSRGGTGQGNYGYTF. Drawing the rest from reference TRBV15 and TRBJ1-2, the complete variable domain is DAMVIQNPRYQVTQFGKPVTLSCSQTLNHNVMYWYQQKSSQAPKLLFHYYDKDFNNEADTPDNFQSRRPNTSFCFLDIRSPGLGDTAMYLCATSRGGTGQGNYGYTFGSGTRLTVV.

The chain carries TRBV12-3 or TRBV12-4 and TRBJ1-5, with D perhaps matching TRBD1 (5 bases). V lost 6 bases, J lost 9 bases, and 9 bases lay in between. The CDR3 is 11 residues long. In nucleotides, the CDR3 is TGTGCCAGCAGCCTTCAGGGGCCCCAGCATTTT. It yields the protein CASSLQGPQHF.

The V gene is TRBV7-9, the J gene TRBJ2-1, with 7 bases fitting TRBD1. The CDR3 length is 18 residues. The germline CDR1 and CDR2 sequences are SEHNR and FQNEAQ (reference sequence). The junction had 18 bases not matched to a gene; V was cut back by 6 bases and J by 4 bases. The CDR3 loop reads CASSPPRGDSLSYNEQFF. CDR3 DNA sequence: TGTGCCAGCAGTCCACCTCGTGGGGACAGCCTTTCTTACAATGAGCAGTTCTTC.

This clone was seen a handful of times. Other DNA sequences in the same sample also yield this CDR3. The rearrangement joins TRBV7-6 to TRBJ2-1; TRBD2 aligns across 12 bases. This CDR3 comprises 15 residues. J lost 6 bases, V lost 1 base, and 1 base had no gene match. Per germline, CDR1 SGHVS and CDR2 FNYEAQ. Written as DNA, the CDR3 is TGTGCCAGCAGCTTAGGACTAGCGGGAGTCAATGAGCAGTTCTTC. Amino acids: CASSLGLAGVNEQFF. Variable domain in full (rest from reference TRBV7-6 and TRBJ2-1): GAGVSQSPRYKVTKRGQDVALRCDPISGHVSLYWYRQALGQGPEFLTYFNYEAQQDKSGLPNDRFSAERPEGSISTLTIQRTEQRDSAMYRCASSLGLAGVNEQFFGPGTRLTVL.

This sequence joins TRBV6-2 or TRBV6-3 and TRBJ2-1; TRBD2 agrees at 8 bases. In germline, CDR1 is MNHEY, CDR2 SVGEGT. V dropped 5 bases and J dropped 1; count of bases not matched to a gene: 1. CDR3 size: 14 residues. The CDR3 here is CASSGGGSYNEQFF. The CDR3 nucleotides read TGTGCCAGCAGTGGCGGGGGGTCCTACAATGAGCAGTTCTTC.

The chain uses TRBV7-9 and TRBJ2-7; weak D call: TRBD1 (5 bases). The CDR3 contains 13 residues. V was trimmed by 1 base and J by 5 bases, leaving 9 bases between them. Germline V gives CDR1 SEHNR, CDR2 FQNEAQ (reference sequence). CDR3 region: CASSLGTRDEQYF. CDR3 bases: TGTGCCAGCAGCTTAGGGACAAGGGACGAGCAGTACTTC. Based on the CDR3 plus reference TRBV7-9 and TRBJ2-7, the full variable domain is DTGVSQNPRHKITKRGQNVTFRCDPISEHNRLYWYRQTLGQGPEFLTYFQNEAQLEKSRLLSDRFSAERPKGSFSTLEIQRTEQGDSAMYLCASSLGTRDEQYFGPGTRLTVT.

The V and J genes are TRBV14 and TRBJ2-2, with D perhaps TRBD1 (6 bases). CDR1 is SGHDN, CDR2 FVKESK, per germline. Trimming left V 4 bases short and J 7 bases short, with 10 bases between. This CDR3 is 13 amino acids long. The CDR3 nucleotides are TGTGCCAGCAGCCCAGGGGAGTTCGGGGAGCTGTTTTTT. Encoded protein: CASSPGEFGELFF.

This clone was counted once. The chain recombines TRBV9 with TRBJ1-1; TRBD1 might be the D (6 bases). Trimming took 0 bases from V and 2 from J, leaving 14 bases between them. Germline-derived CDR1 and CDR2 are SGDLS and YYNGEE. This CDR3 comprises 16 residues. CDR3 sequence (DNA): TGTGCCAGCAGCGTAGAGGCAGGGGTCGGTAACACTGAAGCTTTCTTT. It yields the protein CASSVEAGVGNTEAFF.

The chain is built from TRBV21-1 and TRBJ2-3; TRBD2, the table's D call, lacks a check against the DNA. TRBV21-1 is annotated as a pseudogene. CDR3 length: 15 residues. The CDR3: CALEEAPDCTDTQYF. Written as DNA, the CDR3 is TGTGCCTTAGAAGAGGCACCCGATTGCACAGATACGCAGTATTTT.

J is TRBJ2-1 and V is TRBV10-2; D remains unclear. The length of the CDR3 is 15 residues. The germline CDR1 and CDR2 sequences are WSHSY and SAAADI. Trimming took 5 bases from V and 0 from J, leaving 11 bases between them. The CDR3 nucleotides read TGCGCCAGCAGTAGTATCGTGAGCTCCTACAATGAGCAGTTCTTC. It specifies CASSSIVSSYNEQFF.

This clone was counted between two and nine times. V and J are TRBV10-3 and TRBJ1-3; 7 bases agree with TRBD1. Germline loops: CDR1 ENHRY, CDR2 SYGVKD. Losses at the gene ends were 6 bases for V and 5 bases for J; bases not matched to a gene: 7. This CDR3 is 14 amino acids long. CDR3 amino acids: CAIRLTGARNTIYF. CDR3 coding DNA: TGTGCCATCAGACTAACAGGGGCTCGAAACACCATATATTTT.

This clone occurred once. J is TRBJ2-7 and V is TRBV4-1, with 7 bases matching TRBD2. This CDR3 contains 16 residues. With V trimmed by 0 bases and J by 2 bases, 7 bases remained unmatched. Germline V gene lookup returns CDR1 MGHRA and CDR2 YSYEKL. The CDR3 is CASSQDIWREPYEQYF. In DNA, the CDR3 is TGCGCCAGCAGCCAAGATATCTGGCGGGAGCCCTACGAGCAGTACTTC.

CDR3 region: CASSQGRGSNEQFF. The CDR3, as DNA: TGCGCCAGCAGCCAAGGGCGGGGAAGCAATGAGCAGTTCTTC. The V and J genes are TRBV4-3 and TRBJ2-1; D might be TRBD2 (6 bases). This CDR3 spans 14 amino acids. Deletions cut 1 base from V and 6 bases from J, with 10 bases between. Germline values: CDR1 LGHNA, CDR2 YSLEER.

The chain uses TRBV7-9 and TRBJ1-2; 9 bases are a match to TRBD1. This CDR3 has 14 amino acids. Germline V gene sequence: CDR1 SEHNR, CDR2 FQNEAQ (reference sequence). V lost 4 bases, J lost 7 bases, and 7 bases stayed unmatched. CDR3 nucleotide sequence: TGTGCCAGCAGCTCGGACAGGGGTTTGGGTGGCTACACCTTC. Translation: CASSSDRGLGGYTF.

Details on this clone: Different DNA sequences within this sample yield the same CDR3. V usage is TRBV28 and J usage is TRBJ1-2, with 10 bases lining up with TRBD1. The J segment lost 3 bases and the V segment lost 4 bases, leaving 2 bases of the junction unmatched. This CDR3 contains 14 residues. The V gene's germline CDR1 is MDHEN and CDR2 SYDVKM. CDR3 amino acids: CASSSGQGDYGYTF. CDR3 bases: TGTGCCAGCAGTTCAGGACAGGGGGACTATGGCTACACCTTC.

The rearrangement joins TRBV27 to TRBJ2-1, with TRBD2 identical over 7 bases. V was pared by 5 bases and J by 0 bases, with 4 bases of the junction left unmatched. Looked up from germline, CDR1 is MNHEY and CDR2 is SMNVEV (reference sequence). The CDR3 is made up of 15 amino acids. CDR3 in DNA: TGTGCCAGCAGTCGCGAGCGGGGCTCCTACAATGAGCAGTTCTTC. Its protein is CASSRERGSYNEQFF.